Shown below are 19 T cell receptor beta chains from a single sample sequenced in a study of T cell responses to AZD1222 COVID-19 vaccine. Generated by immunoSEQ multiplex PCR, the TCRdb table keeps only in-frame clones and is missing some. The profile shows 110,000 or so clones, around 87% of them singletons. Sequenced here: peripheral blood, sampled 28 days after the second AZD1222 dose. The source is an adult who received the AZD1222 COVID-19 vaccine.

The rearrangement uses TRBV7-8 and TRBJ2-5; 13 bases are shared with TRBD2. The trim removed 6 bases at V and 2 bases at J, leaving 9 bases unmatched. The CDR3 loop spans 17 amino acids. CDR1 is SGHVS, CDR2 FQNEAQ, per germline. This CDR3 is CASRKRVLAGGQETQYF. The CDR3 nucleotides read TGTGCCAGCAGAAAAAGGGTACTAGCGGGAGGGCAAGAGACCCAGTACTTC.

The chain's CDR3 is CASSLDQGGNEKLFF. The CDR3 DNA follows: TGTGCCAGCAGCTTAGATCAGGGCGGGAATGAAAAACTGTTTTTT. This chain uses TRBV7-6 with TRBJ1-4, with D maybe TRBD1 (5 bases). V lost 1 base and J lost 5, with 11 bases in between. In germline, CDR1 is SGHVS, CDR2 FNYEAQ. CDR3 length: 15 amino acids.

The chain has TRBV30 and TRBJ1-2; no definite D call. V shed 0 bases and J shed 7 bases, with 12 bases lying between them. Per the germline V gene, CDR1 is GTSNPN and CDR2 is SVGIG (reference sequence). The CDR3 covers 13 residues. The CDR3, as DNA: TGTGCCTGGAGTGTACTTGTGGAGGGTGGCTACACCTTC. The encoded protein is CAWSVLVEGGYTF. Full variable domain (missing parts from reference TRBV30 and TRBJ1-2): SQTIHQWPATLVQPVGSPLSLECTVEGTSNPNLYWYRQAAGRGLQLLFYSVGIGQISSEVPQNLSASRPQDRQFILSSKKLLLSDSGFYLCAWSVLVEGGYTFGSGTRLTVV.

The chain links TRBV5-6 to TRBJ1-2; 7 nucleotides align to TRBD1. The CDR3 has 14 amino acids. Looked up from germline, CDR1 is SGHDT and CDR2 is YYEEEE. J was trimmed by 4 bases and V by 4 bases; bases with no gene match: 7. The CDR3 reads CASSGGGQIYGYTF. Here the CDR3 DNA reads TGTGCCAGCAGCGGAGGGGGACAGATCTATGGCTACACCTTC.

The chain carries TRBV6-5 and TRBJ1-1; D is unclear. Trimming stripped 2 bases from V and 3 bases from J, with 7 bases between. The CDR3 covers 13 residues. Looked up from germline, CDR1 is MNHEY and CDR2 is SVGAGI. The CDR3 nucleotides are TGTGCCAGCAGTTACAGACATGACACTGAAGCTTTCTTT. Protein product: CASSYRHDTEAFF.

A note on this clone: The identical CDR3 is also encoded by other nucleotide sequences in the sample. The chain uses TRBV5-5 and TRBJ1-5; no clear D. V was clipped by 1 base and J by 0 bases, with 2 bases between them. The germline CDR1 and CDR2 sequences are SGHKS and YYEKEE (reference sequence). This CDR3 comprises 13 residues. The CDR3 coding sequence is TGTGCCAGCAGCTTGTCTAGCAATCAGCCCCAGCATTTT. As protein: CASSLSSNQPQHF.

V usage is TRBV9 and J usage is TRBJ1-2; no definite D call. In germline, CDR1 is SGDLS, CDR2 YYNGEE. V was shortened by 0 bases and J by 7 bases, with 4 bases between the two germline ends. There are 11 residues in the CDR3. CDR3 loop: CASSVGAGYTF. CDR3 bases: TGTGCCAGCAGCGTAGGGGCTGGCTACACCTTC.

The chain links TRBV6-4 to TRBJ2-2, with D perhaps being TRBD1 or TRBD2 (5 bases each). Deletions cut 3 bases from V and 4 bases from J, with 18 bases between. Germline lookup yields CDR1 MRHNA and CDR2 SNTAGT. This CDR3 region has 17 residues. The CDR3 sequence is CASSEQIGTALTGELFF. Here the CDR3 DNA reads TGTGCCAGCAGTGAACAAATCGGGACCGCTCTCACCGGGGAGCTGTTTTTT.

The chain has TRBV9 and TRBJ2-1; D may be TRBD1 or TRBD2 (5 bases each). Germline assignment: CDR1 SGDLS and CDR2 YYNGEE. V dropped 3 bases and J dropped 1 base, with 8 bases sitting between them. The CDR3 sequence is 14 residues long. This CDR3 reads CASSGGESYNEQFF. DNA of the CDR3: TGTGCCAGCAGCGGAGGGGAGTCCTACAATGAGCAGTTCTTC.

The CDR3 spells CASSDGQGNEKLFF. The CDR3 DNA reads as TGTGCCAGCAGTGACGGACAGGGGAATGAAAAACTGTTTTTT. The chain links TRBV2 to TRBJ1-4; 9 bases line up with TRBD1. The trim removed 3 bases at V and 5 bases at J, leaving 1 base unmatched. The germline CDR1 and CDR2 sequences are SNHLY and FYNNEI. The CDR3 consists of 14 residues.

The gene calls are TRBV19 and TRBJ1-5; D gene unclear. CDR1 is LNHDA, CDR2 SQIVND, per germline (reference sequence). This CDR3 spans 12 amino acids. Between the trimmed V and J ends, which lost 4 bases and 9 bases, there was a span of 10 bases. The CDR3 nucleotides are TGTGCCAGTAGTACCTATATGGGGCCCCAGCATTTT. Encoded protein: CASSTYMGPQHF.

The chain joins TRBV27 to TRBJ2-6, with D perhaps assigned TRBD1 or TRBD2 (5 bases each). With 8 bases removed from V and 1 base from J, the gap between germline ends came to 6 bases. Germline CDR1 MNHEY, CDR2 SMNVEV (reference sequence). There are 13 residues in the CDR3. CDR3 residues: CASGGSGANVLTF. The CDR3 DNA is TGTGCCAGCGGGGGATCTGGGGCCAACGTCCTGACTTTC.

The rearrangement uses TRBV4-1 and TRBJ2-1; 9 bases map to TRBD2. This CDR3 is 17 amino acids long. Germline CDR1 and CDR2: MGHRA and YSYEKL. V shed 2 bases, J shed 4 bases, and the junction held 9 bases outside the gene matches. The CDR3, as DNA: TGCGCCAGCAGCCAATGGGGTAGCGGGAGTCTTTACAATGAGCAGTTCTTC. Translating it yields CASSQWGSGSLYNEQFF.

The chain recombines TRBV6-2 or TRBV6-3 with TRBJ2-3; D is uncertain. Trimming cost V 2 bases and J 9 bases, with 6 bases left between them. Germline V gene lookup returns CDR1 MNHEY and CDR2 SVGEGT. This CDR3 contains 11 residues. The chain's CDR3 is CASSYGRTQYF. The CDR3 DNA is TGTGCCAGCAGTTACGGCAGAACGCAGTATTTT.

The chain combines TRBV7-2 with TRBJ1-3; 8 nucleotides match TRBD1. The CDR3 sequence is 15 residues long. Germline lookup yields CDR1 SGHTA and CDR2 FQGNSA. J was trimmed by 2 bases and V by 6 bases; bases with no gene match: 6. CDR3 amino acids: CASRPTGGPGNTIYF. CDR3 sequence (DNA): TGTGCCAGCAGGCCTACAGGGGGTCCTGGAAACACCATATATTTT.

J is TRBJ1-2 and V is TRBV6-2 or TRBV6-3, with TRBD1 identical over 7 bases. J lost 2 bases, V lost 5 bases, and 5 bases had no gene match. Germline CDR1 is MNHEY and CDR2 is SVGEGT. The CDR3 consists of 14 residues. The CDR3 bases are TGTGCCAGCAGTCCCAGGGACAGAAACTATGGCTACACCTTC. Encoded protein: CASSPRDRNYGYTF.

CDR3 loop: CASTNLGQKEDTQYF. CDR3 sequence (DNA): TGCGCCAGCACGAATCTGGGACAAAAGGAGGATACGCAGTATTTT. This rearrangement joins TRBV5-1 to TRBJ2-3, with D maybe TRBD1 (6 bases). Germline V gives CDR1 SGHRS, CDR2 YFSETQ. Trimming removed 6 bases at V and 6 bases at J, with 20 bases between. The CDR3 extends over 15 amino acids.

This CDR3 reads CASSQSTGEDTQYF. The CDR3 bases are TGCGCCAGCAGTCAATCTACAGGGGAAGATACGCAGTATTTT. The V gene is TRBV23-1, the J gene TRBJ2-3, with TRBD1 matching over 7 bases. TRBV23-1 is identified as an open reading frame with a role that is uncertain. The V and J ends lost 0 bases and 5 bases, in that order; junction bases with no gene match: 2. This CDR3 comprises 14 residues.

The chain joins TRBV4-1 to TRBJ2-2; the match to TRBD1 covers 7 bases. The CDR3 runs 17 residues. Germline loops: CDR1 MGHRA, CDR2 YSYEKL. The V segment lost 0 bases and the J segment 0 bases; nucleotides outside the gene matches: 4. CDR3 nucleotides: TGCGCCAGCAGCCAAGAAAGGCAGGGGGCGAACACCGGGGAGCTGTTTTTT. The encoded protein is CASSQERQGANTGELFF.